This T cell receptor beta chain was captured in a study of technical replicates of blood from several donors. This clone was seen just once. Method: immunoSEQ multiplex PCR; TCRdb's copy keeps in-frame clones and lacks some. This sample has 51,000 or so clones, with around nine tenths found just once. This CDR3 contains 14 residues. The V and J ends lost 4 bases and 7 bases, in that order; junction bases with no gene match: 6. From germline, CDR1 is MNHEY and CDR2 SVGAGI. Sequencing was performed on PBMCs. The gene calls are TRBV6-5 and TRBJ1-5, with 8 nucleotides matching TRBD1. This clonotype was sampled from a human donor in good health. Some clones in this sample may be carry-over from other donors' samples. The DNA for the CDR3 is TGTGCCAGCAGTTCGCAGGGGGCCGGGCAGCCCCAGCATTTT. It encodes CASSSQGAGQPQHF.